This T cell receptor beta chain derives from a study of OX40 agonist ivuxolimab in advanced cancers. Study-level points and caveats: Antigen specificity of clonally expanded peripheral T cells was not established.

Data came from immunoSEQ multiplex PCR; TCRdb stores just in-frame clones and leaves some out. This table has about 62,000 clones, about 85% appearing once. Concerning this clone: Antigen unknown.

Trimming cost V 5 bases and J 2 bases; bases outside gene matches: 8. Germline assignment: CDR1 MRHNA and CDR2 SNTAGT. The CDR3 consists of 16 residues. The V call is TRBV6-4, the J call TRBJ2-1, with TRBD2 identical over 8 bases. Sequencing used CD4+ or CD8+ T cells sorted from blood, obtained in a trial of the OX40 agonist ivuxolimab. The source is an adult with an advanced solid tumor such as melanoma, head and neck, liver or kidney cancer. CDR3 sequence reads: CASSLSAGDTYNEQFF. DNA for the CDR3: TGTGCCAGCAGTCTCTCAGCGGGGGATACCTACAATGAGCAGTTCTTC.